This TCR beta chain was captured by sequencing in a study of technical replicates of blood from a few donors. Germline lookup yields CDR1 MNHEY and CDR2 SVGAGI. The CDR3 has 14 residues. Between the trimmed V and J ends, which lost 6 bases and 3 bases, there was a span of 12 bases. The table came from immunoSEQ multiplex PCR; TCRdb's copy has only in-frame clones and leaves some out. The profile shows 80,000 or so clones, roughly 98% of them singletons. This rearrangement joins TRBV6-5 to TRBJ1-5; D is possibly TRBD1 (5 bases). The clonotype comes from a human donor in good health. The sample was T cells isolated from PBMCs. CDR3 loop: CASSRDRYNQPQHF. CDR3 coding DNA: TGTGCCAGCAGCCGAGACAGATACAATCAGCCCCAGCATTTT.